A selection of T cell receptor beta chains follows, all from one sample in a study of identical twins. A single record per CDR3 protein comes from TCRdb applying MiXCR to the 5' RACE reads. The sample holds 1.5 million to 2 million distinct CDR3 sequences; about 30% are singletons and the top ten take less than 0.35%. Material for sequencing was cord blood. The receptor source for this set is a newborn girl in good health. CDR3s include the opening cysteine and the closing phenylalanine or tryptophan. D genes are given only for firm matches. Where a row states a size, it is once, few, many or the class of an expanded clone; other rows omit it.

size: few; J: TRBJ2-3; V: TRBV5-1; D: -; CDR3: CASSRDVFFKQYF; DNA: TGCGCCAGCAGTCGGGACGTTTTCTTCAAGCAGTATTTT
size: -; J: TRBJ2-7; V: TRBV4-1; D: TRBD2; CDR3: CASSPPIAGVYNEQYF; DNA: TGCGCCAGCAGCCCCCCCATAGCGGGAGTATACAATGAGCAGTACTTC
size: few; J: TRBJ2-7; V: TRBV29-1; D: -; CDR3: CSVEEGGHRYEQYF; DNA: TGCAGCGTTGAAGAGGGGGGACACCGCTACGAGCAGTACTTC
size: few; J: TRBJ1-3; V: TRBV9; D: -; CDR3: CASSVDSGNTIYF; DNA: TGTGCCAGCAGCGTAGACTCTGGAAACACCATATATTTT
size: few; J: TRBJ2-4; V: TRBV28; D: -; CDR3: CASSTHGTLAKNIQYF; DNA: TGTGCCAGCAGTACCCACGGGACCCTAGCCAAAAACATTCAGTACTTC
size: -; J: TRBJ2-7; V: TRBV20-1; D: -; CDR3: CSATGRPISYEQYF; DNA: TGCAGTGCGACCGGACGGCCGATTTCCTACGAGCAGTACTTC
size: few; J: TRBJ2-1; V: TRBV20-1; D: TRBD2; CDR3: CSAYGLARNGPSYNEQFF; DNA: TGCAGTGCGTACGGACTAGCGAGAAACGGGCCTTCCTACAATGAGCAGTTCTTC
size: -; J: TRBJ1-1; V: TRBV6-5; D: -; CDR3: CASSYGDRTEAFF; DNA: TGTGCCAGCAGTTACGGGGATCGCACTGAAGCTTTCTTT
size: -; J: TRBJ1-5; V: TRBV24-1; D: -; CDR3: CATSDLDNNQPQHF; DNA: TGTGCCACCAGTGATTTGGACAACAATCAGCCCCAGCATTTT
size: -; J: TRBJ2-1; V: TRBV7-8; D: TRBD2; CDR3: CASSLDFPSGSSYNEQFF; DNA: TGTGCCAGCAGCTTAGACTTCCCTAGCGGCAGCTCCTACAATGAGCAGTTCTTC
size: few; J: TRBJ2-1; V: TRBV20-1; D: TRBD1; CDR3: CSARDLDRFNEQFF; DNA: TGCAGTGCTAGAGACCTGGACAGGTTCAATGAGCAGTTCTTC
size: -; J: TRBJ2-3; V: TRBV12-3/TRBV12-4; D: TRBD1; CDR3: CASSLIRGRADTQYF; DNA: TGTGCCAGCAGTTTAATCAGGGGGCGCGCAGATACGCAGTATTTT
size: few; J: TRBJ2-7; V: TRBV6-2/TRBV6-3; D: TRBD2; CDR3: CASSYSKLAGVLSYEQYF; DNA: TGTGCCAGCAGTTACTCGAAACTAGCGGGAGTTCTCAGCTACGAGCAGTACTTC
size: -; J: TRBJ2-3; V: TRBV28; D: -; CDR3: CASSPPGIVGTDTQYF; DNA: TGTGCCAGCAGTCCCCCCGGGATAGTCGGCACAGATACGCAGTATTTT
size: -; J: TRBJ1-3; V: TRBV9; D: -; CDR3: CASSVTGTPGNTIYF; DNA: TGTGCCAGCAGCGTTACCGGGACTCCTGGAAACACCATATATTTT
size: few; J: TRBJ2-5; V: TRBV13; D: TRBD1; CDR3: CASRQGRTGKETQYF; DNA: TGTGCCAGCAGACAGGGTAGGACAGGGAAAGAGACCCAGTACTTC
size: few; J: TRBJ1-1; V: TRBV10-3; D: -; CDR3: CAISGQMNTEAFF; DNA: TGTGCCATCAGTGGGCAAATGAACACTGAAGCTTTCTTT
size: few; J: TRBJ2-5; V: TRBV4-1; D: -; CDR3: CASSQDEAETQYF; DNA: TGCGCCAGCAGCCAAGATGAGGCAGAGACCCAGTACTTC
size: -; J: TRBJ1-1; V: TRBV5-5; D: -; CDR3: CASSLGAGLVTEAFF; DNA: TGTGCCAGCAGCTTGGGTGCGGGCCTCGTTACTGAAGCTTTCTTT
size: -; J: TRBJ2-1; V: TRBV20-1; D: -; CDR3: CSARDWDLSYNEQFF; DNA: TGCAGTGCTAGAGATTGGGACTTGTCCTACAATGAGCAGTTCTTC
size: -; J: TRBJ2-5; V: TRBV7-2; D: TRBD2; CDR3: CASSLVALAGGVTNNEQYF; DNA: TGTGCCAGCAGCTTAGTAGCACTAGCGGGAGGGGTTACGAACAATGAGCAGTACTTC
size: -; J: TRBJ1-1; V: TRBV21-1; D: -; CDR3: CASSKRGEGGTEAFF; DNA: TGTGCCAGCAGCAAAAGAGGGGAAGGGGGCACTGAAGCTTTCTTT
size: -; J: TRBJ2-2; V: TRBV14; D: -; CDR3: CASGRRPTGELFF; DNA: TGTGCCAGCGGTCGGAGACCCACCGGGGAGCTGTTTTTT
size: -; J: TRBJ2-1; V: TRBV5-1; D: TRBD2; CDR3: CASGSRTSGSVNEQFF; DNA: TGCGCCAGCGGCTCAAGAACTAGCGGGAGTGTCAATGAGCAGTTCTTC
size: -; J: TRBJ2-4; V: TRBV13; D: TRBD1; CDR3: CASSLSGTVIENIQYF; DNA: TGTGCCAGCAGCTTATCAGGGACAGTCATCGAAAACATTCAGTACTTC
size: many; J: TRBJ2-1; V: TRBV12-3/TRBV12-4; D: -; CDR3: CASSATGVSYNEQFF; DNA: TGTGCCAGCAGTGCCACGGGAGTCTCCTACAATGAGCAGTTCTTC
size: -; J: TRBJ2-1; V: TRBV14; D: TRBD2; CDR3: CASSQDIGTSGKNEQFF; DNA: TGTGCCAGCAGCCAAGACATAGGGACTAGCGGTAAGAATGAGCAGTTCTTC
size: -; J: TRBJ2-7; V: TRBV30; D: -; CDR3: CAWQDSSYEQYF; DNA: TGTGCCTGGCAGGACAGCTCCTACGAGCAGTACTTC
size: -; J: TRBJ1-1; V: TRBV5-1; D: -; CDR3: CASSLVARASTEAFF; DNA: TGCGCCAGCAGCTTGGTAGCCAGGGCGAGCACTGAAGCTTTCTTT
size: few; J: TRBJ2-7; V: TRBV2; D: -; CDR3: CASKPGTYEQYF; DNA: TGTGCCAGCAAGCCAGGAACCTACGAGCAGTACTTC
size: -; J: TRBJ1-1; V: TRBV5-1; D: -; CDR3: CASSLSGIVNTEAFF; DNA: TGCGCCAGCAGCTTATCAGGGATAGTGAACACTGAAGCTTTCTTT
size: many; J: TRBJ1-2; V: TRBV28; D: -; CDR3: CASSLRPTSRHGYTF; DNA: TGTGCCAGCAGTTTAAGGCCGACATCCCGGCATGGCTACACCTTC
size: many; J: TRBJ2-1; V: TRBV27; D: -; CDR3: CASSAGLNEQFF; DNA: TGTGCCAGCAGTGCAGGGTTAAATGAGCAGTTCTTC
size: -; J: TRBJ2-1; V: TRBV5-1; D: TRBD2; CDR3: CASSLAGTSGGNEQFF; DNA: TGCGCCAGCAGCTTGGCCGGGACTAGCGGGGGGAATGAGCAGTTCTTC
size: -; J: TRBJ1-2; V: TRBV4-3; D: -; CDR3: CASSQDLGVYGYTF; DNA: TGCGCCAGCAGCCAAGATTTGGGTGTCTATGGCTACACCTTC
size: few; J: TRBJ1-1; V: TRBV28; D: TRBD1; CDR3: CASSPQYEDRGQGTEAFF; DNA: TGTGCCAGCAGTCCCCAGTATGAGGACAGGGGGCAGGGAACTGAAGCTTTCTTT
size: -; J: TRBJ1-5; V: TRBV7-9; D: -; CDR3: CASSSRQEGQPQHF; DNA: TGTGCCAGCAGCTCCCGACAGGAGGGACAGCCCCAGCATTTT
size: many; J: TRBJ1-2; V: TRBV29-1; D: -; CDR3: CSHDGTQAGSYGYTF; DNA: TGCAGCCATGACGGAACCCAGGCAGGGAGCTATGGCTACACCTTC
size: -; J: TRBJ2-3; V: TRBV20-1; D: TRBD2; CDR3: CSARELALSTGTQYF; DNA: TGCAGTGCTAGAGAACTAGCGCTTAGCACAGGTACGCAGTATTTT
size: -; J: TRBJ1-5; V: TRBV10-3; D: -; CDR3: CAISELGGDQPQHF; DNA: TGTGCCATCAGTGAACTGGGAGGGGATCAGCCCCAGCATTTT
size: few; J: TRBJ2-1; V: TRBV20-1; D: -; CDR3: CSARDARYSYNEQFF; DNA: TGCAGTGCTAGAGACGCAAGATACTCCTACAATGAGCAGTTCTTC
size: -; J: TRBJ1-6; V: TRBV4-1; D: -; CDR3: CASSQVVGVSNSPLHF; DNA: TGCGCCAGCAGCCAAGTCGTAGGGGTTTCTAATTCACCCCTCCACTTT